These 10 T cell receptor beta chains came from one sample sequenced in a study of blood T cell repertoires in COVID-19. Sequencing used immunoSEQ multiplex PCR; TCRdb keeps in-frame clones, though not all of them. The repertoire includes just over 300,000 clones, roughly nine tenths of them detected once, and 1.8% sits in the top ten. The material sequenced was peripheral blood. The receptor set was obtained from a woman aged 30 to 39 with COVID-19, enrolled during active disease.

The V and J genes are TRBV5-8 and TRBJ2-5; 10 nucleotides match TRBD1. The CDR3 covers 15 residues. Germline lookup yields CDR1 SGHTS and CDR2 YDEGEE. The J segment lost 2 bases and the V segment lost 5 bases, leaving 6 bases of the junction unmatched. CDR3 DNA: TGTGCCAGCAGGCCCGGGACAGGGGTTCAAGAGACCCAGTACTTC. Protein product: CASRPGTGVQETQYF.

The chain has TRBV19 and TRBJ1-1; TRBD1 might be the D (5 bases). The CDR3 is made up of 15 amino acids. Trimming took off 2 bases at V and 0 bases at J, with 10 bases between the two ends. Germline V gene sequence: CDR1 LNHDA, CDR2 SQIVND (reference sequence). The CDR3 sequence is CASSIRQTMNTEAFF. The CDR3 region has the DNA TGTGCCAGTAGTATAAGACAGACCATGAACACTGAAGCTTTCTTT.

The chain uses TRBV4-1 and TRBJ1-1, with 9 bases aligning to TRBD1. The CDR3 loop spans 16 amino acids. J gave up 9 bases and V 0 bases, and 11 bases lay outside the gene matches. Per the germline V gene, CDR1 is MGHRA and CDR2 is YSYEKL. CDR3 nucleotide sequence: TGCGCCAGCAGCCAAGAGAGCCGTAACAGGGGGCAGAAAGCTTTCTTT. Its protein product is CASSQESRNRGQKAFF.

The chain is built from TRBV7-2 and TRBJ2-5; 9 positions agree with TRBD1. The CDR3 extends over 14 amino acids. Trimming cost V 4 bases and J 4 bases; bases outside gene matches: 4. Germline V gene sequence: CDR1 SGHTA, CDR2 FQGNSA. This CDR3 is CASSWLDRGETQYF. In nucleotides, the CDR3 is TGTGCCAGCAGCTGGCTGGACAGGGGAGAGACCCAGTACTTC.

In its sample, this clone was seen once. CDR3 region: CASSETGGGLGTDTQYF. In nucleotides, the CDR3 is TGCGCCAGCAGTGAAACAGGGGGAGGATTGGGCACAGATACGCAGTATTTT. V is TRBV10-2 and J is TRBJ2-3; 8 nucleotides agree with TRBD1. The CDR3 covers 17 residues. Germline V gene data show CDR1 as WSHSY and CDR2 as SAAADI. After removal of 3 bases from V and 1 base from J, the junction contained 9 bases not matched to a gene.

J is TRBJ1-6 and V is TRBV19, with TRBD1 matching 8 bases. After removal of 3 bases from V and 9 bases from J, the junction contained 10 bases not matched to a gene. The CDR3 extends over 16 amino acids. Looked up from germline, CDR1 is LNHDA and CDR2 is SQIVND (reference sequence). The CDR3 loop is CASSIRPGGSGSPLHF. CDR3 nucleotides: TGTGCCAGTAGTATCCGCCCAGGGGGCTCCGGTTCACCCCTCCACTTT.

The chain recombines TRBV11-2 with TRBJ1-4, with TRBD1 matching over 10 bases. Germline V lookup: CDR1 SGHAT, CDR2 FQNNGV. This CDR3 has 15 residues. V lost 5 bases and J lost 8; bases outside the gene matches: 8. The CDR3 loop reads CASSLTGTGVEKLFF. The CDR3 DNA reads TGTGCCAGCAGCCTAACCGGGACAGGGGTAGAAAAACTGTTTTTT.

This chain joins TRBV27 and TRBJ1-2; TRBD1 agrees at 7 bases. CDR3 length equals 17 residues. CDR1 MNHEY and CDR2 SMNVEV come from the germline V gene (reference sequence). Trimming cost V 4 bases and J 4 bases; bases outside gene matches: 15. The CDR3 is CASSSYRDRWKGYGYTF. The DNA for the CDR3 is TGTGCCAGCAGTTCCTACCGGGACAGATGGAAAGGCTATGGCTACACCTTC.

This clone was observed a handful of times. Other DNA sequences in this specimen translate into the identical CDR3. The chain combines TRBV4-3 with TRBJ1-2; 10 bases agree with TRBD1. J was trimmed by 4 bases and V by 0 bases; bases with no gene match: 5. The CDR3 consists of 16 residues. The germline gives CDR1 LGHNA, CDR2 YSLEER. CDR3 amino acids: CASSQDGTGVPYGYTF. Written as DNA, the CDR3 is TGCGCCAGCAGCCAAGACGGGACAGGGGTTCCCTATGGCTACACCTTC.

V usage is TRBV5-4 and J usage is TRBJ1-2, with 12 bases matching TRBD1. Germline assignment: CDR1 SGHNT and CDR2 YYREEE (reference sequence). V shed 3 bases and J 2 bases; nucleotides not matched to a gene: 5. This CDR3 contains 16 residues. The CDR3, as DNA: TGTGCCAGCAGCTCGGGAGGGACAGGGGGCAACTATGGCTACACCTTC. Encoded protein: CASSSGGTGGNYGYTF.